This T cell receptor beta chain was sequenced in a study of CD8 T cell repertoires and HIV-1 epitope variants. The wider study: Controls included no peptide, Ebola AY9 epitope, and a CMV, EBV, flu pool. Tested: three Gag epitope families, Nef HW9 and YT9.

This CDR3 spans 14 amino acids. Germline assignment: CDR1 SQVTM and CDR2 ANQGSEA. The germline V and J ends were trimmed by 4 bases and 2 bases, with 14 bases remaining between them. TCRdb's copy holds only in-frame clones and misses some; the assay was immunoSEQ multiplex PCR. The data hold about 95,000 clones, with roughly four fifths observed a single time. The chain recombines TRBV29-1 with TRBJ2-5; possibly TRBD2 for D (7 bases). This receptor was taken from a male donor with HIV. The specimen sequenced was uncultured baseline CD8+ T cells from peripheral blood mononuclear cells (PBMCs). CDR3 sequence: CSVGGGATQETQYF. DNA of the CDR3: TGCAGCGTTGGAGGGGGGGCTACACAAGAGACCCAGTACTTC.